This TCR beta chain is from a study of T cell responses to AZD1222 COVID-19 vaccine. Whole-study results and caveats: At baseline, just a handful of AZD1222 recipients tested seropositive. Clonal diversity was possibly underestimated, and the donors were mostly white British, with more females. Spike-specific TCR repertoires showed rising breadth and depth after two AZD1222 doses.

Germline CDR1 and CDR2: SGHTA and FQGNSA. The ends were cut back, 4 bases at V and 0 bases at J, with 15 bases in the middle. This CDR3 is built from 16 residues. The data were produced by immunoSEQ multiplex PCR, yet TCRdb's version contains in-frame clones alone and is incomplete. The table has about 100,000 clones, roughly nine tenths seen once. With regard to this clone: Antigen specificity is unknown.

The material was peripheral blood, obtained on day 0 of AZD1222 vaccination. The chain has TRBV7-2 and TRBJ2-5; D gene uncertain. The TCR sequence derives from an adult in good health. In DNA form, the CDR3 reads TGTGCCAGCAGCTCGCGGTCGTGGGCGAACCAAGAGACCCAGTACTTC. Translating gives CASSSRSWANQETQYF.